This T cell receptor beta chain was identified in a study of shared clonotypes between healthy human individuals. Study background: Donor composition was a couple of women and a few men, aged 18 to 49.

The V end was cut by 7 bases, the J end by 4 bases, with 16 bases between. CDR1 and CDR2 (germline): MDHEN, SYDVKM. The CDR3 totals 14 residues. The study ran the assay at deep level. Each subset's genomic DNA was shared equally among a number of immunoSEQ plates. The protocol was immunoSEQ multiplex PCR, while the TCRdb copy is restricted to in-frame clones and leaves out a portion. This table has 400,000 to 500,000 clones, approximately 79% appearing once. J is TRBJ2-5 and V is TRBV28; D is perhaps TRBD1 (6 bases). The clonotype comes from a woman between 40 and 50 years old in good health. Some clones in this sample may be carry-over from other donors' samples. The sequenced sample was PBMCs. CDR3 nucleotides: TGTGCCAGCAACAGGGACCTCGAGGTAGAGACCCAGTACTTC. Its protein product is CASNRDLEVETQYF.